Listed here is a single TCR beta chain. Its antigen remains unidentified. No much larger clone exists at a distance of one base, and base qualities are not known. The sample originates from a study of control samples from healthy donors and cancer patients (dated by TCRdb to the early 2020s). The library was built by means of the immunoSEQ multiplex PCR assay. TCRdb provides this immuneACCESS table in a form limited to in-frame rearrangements. Some clones are lacking; in checked studies, under half of them reflect an unresolved V gene, and why the rest are absent is not known. The sample records 77,000 or so clones, 91% of which are singletons. The ten biggest clones cover less than 20% of the sample. CDR3 length: 16 amino acids, cysteine to phenylalanine. Of the read, only the CDR3 DNA is kept; its 48 bases are in frame from base 1. The V end loses 1 base and the J end loses 2 bases, and a stretch of 15 bases separates them. The germline V gene (reference sequence) provides CDR1 SEHNR and CDR2 FQNEAQ.

The sequenced sample consisted of blood. The sequence is built from TRBV7-9 and TRBJ2-7; TRBD1 is perhaps the D gene, given 5 matching bases. The clonotype comes from a man aged 30 to 39 in good health. For the CDR3, the sequence is CASSLVRSGSPYEQYF. The DNA is as follows: TGTGCCAGCAGCTTAGTAAGGTCAGGGTCCCCCTACGAGCAGTACTTC.